This entry is about one TCR beta chain. Its antigen is still unknown. Stated treatment: oral pan-JAK inhibitor, 5-10 mg twice daily. PBMCs provided sorted CD4+ and CD8+ T cells. The CDR3 is made up of 14 amino acids. CDR1 and CDR2 from the germline V gene are SGHRS and YFSETQ. The V and J ends lost 2 bases and 3 bases, in that order; junction bases with no gene match: 2. Extracted RNA was reverse transcribed into cDNA, the sequencing template. Sequencing used immunoSEQ multiplex PCR; TCRdb keeps in-frame clones, though not all of them. Of roughly 200,000 clones listed, around 43% are singletons. The sample is drawn from a study of CD8+ T cells in alopecia areata. The study's findings and limits: Across lesional scalp, and particularly alopecia totalis/universalis, clonality surpassed that of normal scalp.

The TCR sequence derives from a human donor with alopecia areata. Sequencing was performed on CD4+ T cells sorted from blood, taken at approximately week 36, from a patient treated with tofacitinib. The chain has TRBV5-1 and TRBJ1-1; 9 nucleotides agree with TRBD1. This CDR3 is CASSLQGADTEAFF. The CDR3 nucleotides read TGCGCCAGCAGCTTACAGGGGGCGGACACTGAAGCTTTCTTT.